Listed here are 27 T cell receptor beta chains from one sample, sequenced in a study of blood T cell repertoires in COVID-19. The table came from immunoSEQ multiplex PCR; TCRdb's copy has only in-frame clones and leaves some out. The table lists 150,000 to 200,000 clones, 70% to 80% of them singletons, with roughly 14% in the top ten. Sequenced sample: peripheral blood. These receptors were collected from a man in his forties or fifties who had recovered from COVID-19.

This clone was observed a handful of times. The chain is built from TRBV10-2 and TRBJ1-1, with 7 bases fitting TRBD1. Germline lookup yields CDR1 WSHSY and CDR2 SAAADI. The V and J ends lost 0 bases and 0 bases, in that order; junction bases with no gene match: 4. The CDR3 is 16 amino acids. CDR3 DNA sequence: TGCGCCAGCAGTGAGTCCCAGGGGGGCTTGAACACTGAAGCTTTCTTT. This translates into CASSESQGGLNTEAFF.

The V call is TRBV11-2, the J call TRBJ2-7; 7 bases align to TRBD1. The CDR3 runs 13 residues. Germline V gives CDR1 SGHAT, CDR2 FQNNGV. V lost 7 bases, J lost 4 bases, and 7 bases stayed unmatched. CDR3 loop: CASTRQGRYEQYF. CDR3 nucleotides: TGTGCCAGCACGAGACAGGGCCGGTACGAGCAGTACTTC. Filled out from reference TRBV11-2 and TRBJ2-7, the complete variable domain reads EAGVAQSPRYKIIEKRQSVAFWCNPISGHATLYWYQQILGQGPKLLIQFQNNGVVDDSQLPKDRFSAERLKGVDSTLKIQPAKLEDSAVYLCASTRQGRYEQYFGPGTRLTVT.

This sequence joins TRBV2 and TRBJ2-3, with D possibly TRBD2 on 6 matching bases. Trimming removed 8 bases from V and 3 bases from J, with 12 bases in between. The CDR3 runs 13 residues. Germline lookup yields CDR1 SNHLY and CDR2 FYNNEI. DNA for the CDR3: TGTGCCAGCCCCCCCCTAGCGACAGATACGCAGTATTTT. This gives the protein CASPPLATDTQYF.

The chain employs TRBV7-8 and TRBJ1-1, with 7 bases that match TRBD1. Trimming took 5 bases from V and 6 from J; bases not matched to a gene: 12. The CDR3 sequence is 15 residues long. Germline CDR1 reads SGHVS; CDR2 reads FQNEAQ. The CDR3 here is CASSVSGTVDPEAFF. Here the CDR3 DNA reads TGTGCCAGCAGCGTATCCGGGACAGTGGATCCTGAAGCTTTCTTT.

The V call is TRBV5-1, the J call TRBJ2-1, with 7 bases matching TRBD2. Germline trimming cut 0 bases from V and 6 bases from J; bases unmatched to any gene: 12. Germline V gene data show CDR1 as SGHRS and CDR2 as YFSETQ. The CDR3 consists of 17 residues. DNA for the CDR3: TGCGCCAGCAGCTTGGAAGGGACTATGAGAGGAATCAATGAGCAGTTCTTC. Amino acid sequence: CASSLEGTMRGINEQFF.

V usage is TRBV7-2 and J usage is TRBJ1-4; a possible D gene is TRBD1 (6 bases). Trimming took 1 base from V and 8 from J, leaving 14 bases between them. CDR1 SGHTA and CDR2 FQGNSA come from the germline V gene. The CDR3 loop spans 15 amino acids. The CDR3, as DNA: TGTGCCAGCAGCTTAGTTGGGGGCGCGGAGGAAAAACTGTTTTTT. This sequence encodes CASSLVGGAEEKLFF.

The genes are TRBV7-9 and TRBJ2-1, with D hard to call. Germline-derived CDR1 and CDR2 are SEHNR and FQNEAQ (reference sequence). Trimming took 7 bases from V and 2 from J, leaving 18 bases between them. The CDR3 loop spans 16 amino acids. The chain's CDR3 is CASTILRQKAYNEQFF. The CDR3, as DNA: TGTGCCAGCACCATCCTGAGGCAGAAAGCCTACAATGAGCAGTTCTTC.

The rearrangement uses TRBV11-2 and TRBJ2-5; 10 nucleotides agree with TRBD2. J gave up 5 bases and V 2 bases, and 11 bases lay outside the gene matches. The germline V gene encodes CDR1 SGHAT and CDR2 FQNNGV. CDR3 size: 17 residues. CDR3 in DNA: TGTGCCAGCAGCTTAAGGGGTGGTCTAGCGGGAGTGGAGACCCAGTACTTC. It translates to CASSLRGGLAGVETQYF.

The J gene is TRBJ1-1, the V gene TRBV2; D unclear. Germline CDR1 is SNHLY and CDR2 is FYNNEI. The ends were cut back, 4 bases at V and 0 bases at J, with 9 bases in the middle. The CDR3 length is 14 residues. Here the CDR3 reads CASSVHTMNTEAFF. In DNA form, the CDR3 reads TGTGCCAGCAGTGTACACACCATGAACACTGAAGCTTTCTTT. Full variable domain (outside the CDR3, taken from reference TRBV2 and TRBJ1-1): EPEVTQTPSHQVTQMGQEVILRCVPISNHLYFYWYRQILGQKVEFLVSFYNNEISEKSEIFDDQFSVERPDGSNFTLKIRSTKLEDSAMYFCASSVHTMNTEAFFGQGTRLTVV.

This clone occurred once. The V call is TRBV2, the J call TRBJ1-1; no clear D. The CDR3 has 11 amino acids. Germline-derived CDR1 and CDR2 are SNHLY and FYNNEI. The V gene lost 7 bases and the J gene lost 0 bases, with 3 bases spanning the gap. This chain's CDR3 is CASTVNTEAFF. In nucleotides, the CDR3 is TGTGCCAGCACGGTGAACACTGAAGCTTTCTTT.

The gene calls are TRBV19 and TRBJ1-1; D unclear. V was clipped by 9 bases and J by 7 bases, with 12 bases between them. This CDR3 is built from 11 residues. Germline-derived CDR1 and CDR2 are LNHDA and SQIVND (reference sequence). The CDR3 is CASKNFFEAFF. The CDR3 DNA reads TGTGCCAGCAAGAACTTTTTTGAAGCTTTCTTT.

The CDR3 loop reads CASSFFGGGNQPQHF. The CDR3 bases are TGTGCCAGCAGTTTTTTCGGAGGGGGCAATCAGCCCCAGCATTTT. The J gene is TRBJ1-5, the V gene TRBV28; D is perhaps TRBD1 (5 bases). CDR1 is MDHEN and CDR2 is SYDVKM in the germline V gene. The length of the CDR3 is 15 residues. V dropped 3 bases and J dropped 2 bases, with 11 bases sitting between them.

The rearrangement uses TRBV19 and TRBJ1-5; D remains ambiguous. The CDR3 has 12 residues. Germline CDR1 LNHDA, CDR2 SQIVND (reference sequence). The ends were cut back, 5 bases at V and 0 bases at J, with 2 bases in the middle. CDR3 amino acids: CASSRSNQPQHF. The CDR3 bases are TGTGCCAGTAGTCGTAGCAATCAGCCCCAGCATTTT.

This sequence joins TRBV5-1 and TRBJ1-4; 9 bases align to TRBD1. This CDR3 is built from 17 residues. Unmatched junction bases numbered 11, after V lost 4 bases and J lost 4 bases. Per germline, CDR1 SGHRS and CDR2 YFSETQ. CDR3 coding DNA: TGCGCCAGCAGCGGAACCACAGGGGGCCGTGGTAATGAAAAACTGTTTTTT. Protein sequence: CASSGTTGGRGNEKLFF.

J is TRBJ1-1 and V is TRBV27; possibly TRBD1 for D (6 bases). CDR3 length: 13 amino acids. V was shortened by 2 bases and J by 6 bases, with 10 bases between the two germline ends. The germline CDR1 and CDR2 sequences are MNHEY and SMNVEV (reference sequence). CDR3 coding DNA: TGTGCCAGCAGTTTAATCAGGGGTGCTGAAGCTTTCTTT. Residues: CASSLIRGAEAFF.

The chain combines TRBV7-2 with TRBJ1-3; 8 nucleotides line up with TRBD1. V lost 5 bases to trimming and J lost 0 bases; unmatched junction nucleotides: 3. CDR3 size: 15 residues. From germline, CDR1 is SGHTA and CDR2 FQGNSA. This CDR3 is CASSPQGDSGNTIYF. The DNA for the CDR3 is TGTGCCAGCAGCCCACAGGGGGACTCTGGAAACACCATATATTTT.

This clone was recorded a few times. This chain joins TRBV2 and TRBJ2-1, with TRBD2 matching over 10 bases. This CDR3 contains 14 residues. Germline CDR1 is SNHLY and CDR2 is FYNNEI. The ends lost 6 bases at V and 5 bases at J; junction bases unmatched: 4. For the CDR3, the DNA is TGTGCCAGCAGAAGAGCGGGAGGGCACAATGAGCAGTTCTTC. This sequence encodes CASRRAGGHNEQFF.

The chain has TRBV4-2 and TRBJ2-7, with 7 nucleotides matching TRBD2. J gave up 0 bases and V 0 bases, and 11 bases lay outside the gene matches. The germline V gene has CDR1 LGHNA and CDR2 YNFKEQ. The CDR3 covers 18 residues. The DNA for the CDR3 is TGTGCCAGCAGCCAAGACAGAATAGCGGGCACGATCTCCTACGAGCAGTACTTC. Encoded protein: CASSQDRIAGTISYEQYF.

The CDR3 protein is CASSWSDNLYGYTF. The CDR3 DNA reads as TGTGCCAGCAGCTGGTCAGATAACCTCTATGGCTACACCTTC. The chain combines TRBV5-8 with TRBJ1-2, with D hard to call. Trimming stripped 3 bases from V and 4 bases from J, with 13 bases between. CDR1 is SGHTS, CDR2 YDEGEE, per germline. The CDR3 length is 14 residues.

The chain uses TRBV7-8 and TRBJ2-7; TRBD1 is a possible D gene (5 bases). The CDR3 loop spans 16 amino acids. Trimming left V 1 base short and J 7 bases short, with 20 bases between. CDR1 and CDR2 (germline): SGHVS, FQNEAQ. The CDR3 coding sequence is TGTGCCAGCAGCTTAGGTGACAGCTTCCTCTCTCGGGAGCAGTACTTC. Translation: CASSLGDSFLSREQYF.

The sample holds one count of this clone. The sample has other DNA sequences that encode this CDR3 too. Here the CDR3 reads CASSLEVGETQYF. The CDR3 DNA reads TGTGCCAGCAGCTTAGAGGTCGGGGAGACCCAGTACTTC. The chain employs TRBV7-9 and TRBJ2-5, with D uncertain. The length of the CDR3 is 13 residues. Trimming cost V 1 base and J 5 bases, with 8 bases left between them. Per the germline V gene, CDR1 is SEHNR and CDR2 is FQNEAQ (reference sequence). The full variable domain, in which reference TRBV7-9 and TRBJ2-5 provide the parts outside the CDR3, is DTGVSQNPRHKITKRGQNVTFRCDPISEHNRLYWYRQTLGQGPEFLTYFQNEAQLEKSRLLSDRFSAERPKGSFSTLEIQRTEQGDSAMYLCASSLEVGETQYFGPGTRLLVL.

The gene calls are TRBV28 and TRBJ2-1; D unclear. V lost 6 bases and J 4 bases, leaving 4 bases between the germline ends. The CDR3 runs 11 residues. Germline V gene sequence: CDR1 MDHEN, CDR2 SYDVKM. The CDR3 DNA sequence: TGTGCCAGCAGACAATACAATGAGCAGTTCTTC. It yields the protein CASRQYNEQFF.

This clone was detected only a few times. The gene calls are TRBV5-5 and TRBJ1-3; TRBD1 aligns across 7 bases. V lost 4 bases to trimming and J lost 0 bases; unmatched junction nucleotides: 10. The CDR3 covers 17 residues. CDR1 is SGHKS and CDR2 is YYEKEE in the germline V gene (reference sequence). CDR3 sequence: CASSIRDSTVSGNTIYF. CDR3 nucleotide sequence: TGTGCCAGCAGCATCCGGGACAGCACTGTCTCTGGAAACACCATATATTTT. The whole variable domain, remainder taken from reference TRBV5-5 and TRBJ1-3, is DAGVTQSPTHLIKTRGQQVTLRCSPISGHKSVSWYQQVLGQGPQFIFQYYEKEERGRGNFPDRFSARQFPNYSSELNVNALLLGDSALYLCASSIRDSTVSGNTIYFGEGSWLTVV.

This clone was seen a few times. The chain links TRBV27 to TRBJ2-2; 8 positions match TRBD1. V trimming: 4 bases; J trimming: 2 bases; junction bases outside the gene matches: 6. Germline CDR1 and CDR2: MNHEY and SMNVEV (reference sequence). The CDR3 spans 16 residues. The CDR3 region is CASSSLGTGNTGELFF. The CDR3, as DNA: TGTGCCAGCAGTTCATTAGGGACAGGAAACACCGGGGAGCTGTTTTTT.

The chain joins TRBV24-1 to TRBJ2-1, with D possibly TRBD1 on 6 matching bases. This CDR3 is built from 15 residues. The germline V and J ends were trimmed by 3 bases and 3 bases, with 11 bases remaining between them. Germline CDR1 KGHDR, CDR2 SFDVKD. The CDR3 protein is CATSDAGAIYNEQFF. The CDR3 nucleotides are TGTGCCACCAGTGATGCAGGGGCAATCTACAATGAGCAGTTCTTC.

The chain employs TRBV4-3 and TRBJ2-7; TRBD2 aligns across 8 bases. Germline trimming cut 1 base from V and 3 bases from J; bases unmatched to any gene: 11. The V gene's germline CDR1 is LGHNA and CDR2 YSLEER. The CDR3 is 17 residues long. The CDR3 DNA sequence: TGCGCCAGCAGCCAAGGAGGAAGCGGGAGAATTCTCTACGAGCAGTACTTC. This gives the protein CASSQGGSGRILYEQYF.

The CDR3 DNA reads TGTGCCAGCAGTTTGTCGCTACCCCAAGGAAACACCATATATTTT. The encoded protein is CASSLSLPQGNTIYF. The chain couples TRBV28 to TRBJ1-3, with no clear D. Between the trimmed V and J ends, which lost 3 bases and 4 bases, there was a span of 13 bases. CDR3 length: 15 residues. From germline, CDR1 is MDHEN and CDR2 SYDVKM.